Listed below are T cell receptor beta chains from one sample, sequenced in a study of beta chain features in type 1 diabetes. Profiled with immunoSEQ multiplex PCR; TCRdb holds only in-frame clones, not every one. Here the sample spans hundreds of thousands of clones, 15% to 20% being singletons. Sequenced: naive CD4+ T cells from blood. The receptors shown here come from a woman younger than 30 in good health. Each CDR3 is given with its conserved first and last residue. Fields, in order: V gene, J gene, clone size, D gene, CDR3 DNA, CDR3 protein. The D gene is left open where the match is weak. Not every row has a clone size; where given, it reads once, few, many or a size class.

TRBV7-2,TRBJ2-2,NA,NA,TGTGCCAGCAGCTTAAACATTCCGGGGAACACCGGGGAGCTGTTTTTT,CASSLNIPGNTGELFF
TRBV7-3,TRBJ2-5,NA,NA,TGTGCCAGCAGCTTCGGACCCCGGGAGACCCAGTACTTC,CASSFGPRETQYF
TRBV14,TRBJ1-1,few,NA,TGTGCCAGCAGCCAAAGGGGTGAGGGGAACACTGAAGCTTTCTTT,CASSQRGEGNTEAFF
TRBV7-2,TRBJ2-7,few,TRBD2,TGTGCCAGCAGCTACAGGACTAGCGTCTACGAGCAGTACTTC,CASSYRTSVYEQYF
TRBV18,TRBJ1-1,NA,NA,TGTGCCAGCTCACCAAACAGCTTCGAAGCTTTCTTT,CASSPNSFEAFF
TRBV7-2,TRBJ2-3,few,NA,TGTGCCAGCAGCTTATCCCTTTGGGGGGAGACCGATAGCACAGATACGCAGTATTTT,CASSLSLWGETDSTDTQYF
TRBV11-2,TRBJ2-1,NA,NA,TGTGCCAGCAGCTTATCCGGTCAGGGATGGAATGAGCAGTTCTTC,CASSLSGQGWNEQFF
TRBV4-3,TRBJ2-3,NA,NA,TGCGCCAGCAGCCAATTATGGGGGCGAGGCAGCACAGATACGCAGTATTTT,CASSQLWGRGSTDTQYF
TRBV2,TRBJ2-7,few,TRBD2,TGTGCCAGCAATACCTATAGCGGGAGGATTGCCGAGCAGTACTTC,CASNTYSGRIAEQYF
TRBV2,TRBJ2-1,NA,TRBD2,TGTGCCAGCTATGAAGGACTAGCGGCAGGTGAGCAGTTCTTC,CASYEGLAAGEQFF
TRBV7-2,TRBJ2-2,NA,NA,TGTGCCAGCAGCTTAGTTAGGTGGACCGACACCGGGGAGCTGTTTTTT,CASSLVRWTDTGELFF
TRBV5-1,TRBJ2-5,few,NA,TGCGCCAGCACCCCAACAGGGTGGGAGACCCAGTACTTC,CASTPTGWETQYF
TRBV7-2,TRBJ2-3,NA,NA,TGTGCCAGCAGCTTAGTTCACAACACAGATACGCAGTATTTT,CASSLVHNTDTQYF
TRBV15,TRBJ2-7,NA,NA,TGTGCCACCAGCAGATCAAGACCGAGCCCTAGTCCCTACGAGCAGTACTTC,CATSRSRPSPSPYEQYF
TRBV28,TRBJ2-1,few,NA,TGTGCCAGCAGTCCAGAACCCCCGTATAATGAGCAGTTCTTC,CASSPEPPYNEQFF
TRBV11-2,TRBJ2-1,NA,TRBD2,TGTGCCAGCAGCTTTGCTAGCGGAAATGAGCAGTTCTTC,CASSFASGNEQFF
TRBV27,TRBJ2-7,NA,TRBD1,TGTGCCAGCAGTTTAAAAGGACAGGCCTCCTACGAGCAGTACTTC,CASSLKGQASYEQYF
TRBV6-6,TRBJ1-4,NA,NA,TGTGCCAGCAGACCTACAGGCTTTCGCGCTAATGAAAAACTGTTTTTT,CASRPTGFRANEKLFF
TRBV7-9,TRBJ2-4,NA,TRBD1,TGTGCCAGCAGCTCCCAACCGGGACAGGGAAACATTCAGTACTTC,CASSSQPGQGNIQYF
TRBV28,TRBJ2-1,NA,TRBD1,TGTGCCAGCAGTTCCGCCGGGACAGTAACCTACAATGAGCAGTTCTTC,CASSSAGTVTYNEQFF
TRBV5-4,TRBJ2-5,few,NA,TGTGCCAGCAGCTTGGCAGAACAAGAGACCCAGTACTTC,CASSLAEQETQYF
TRBV5-4,TRBJ2-1,few,NA,TGTGCCAGCAGCTCCCGGGCGGGGCCAAACAATGAGCAGTTCTTC,CASSSRAGPNNEQFF
TRBV28,TRBJ2-7,few,TRBD2,TGTGCCAGCTTGAAACCCGCTAGCGGGAGGAGGGAAGAGCAGTACTTC,CASLKPASGRREEQYF
TRBV9,TRBJ2-3,few,NA,TGTGCCACCAACAGGGAAACTACAGATACGCAGTATTTT,CATNRETTDTQYF
TRBV7-9,TRBJ2-1,few,TRBD1,TGTGCCAGCAGCTTAGGACAGGGGGCCCAGCGTGATGAGCAGTTCTTC,CASSLGQGAQRDEQFF
TRBV6-5,TRBJ2-2,NA,NA,TGTGCCAGCAGTTACTACGGGAGCCCCACCGGGGAGCTGTTTTTT,CASSYYGSPTGELFF
TRBV19,TRBJ2-1,NA,NA,TGTGCCAGTAGTGCTATAGCACATCCCTACAATGAGCAGTTCTTC,CASSAIAHPYNEQFF
TRBV27,TRBJ2-6,few,NA,TGTGCCAGCAGCCTCAATATCCCTGGGGCCAACGTCCTGACTTTC,CASSLNIPGANVLTF
TRBV5-6,TRBJ2-3,NA,NA,TGTGCCAGCAGCCCCAACCGTGGTACGCAGTATTTT,CASSPNRGTQYF
TRBV5-1,TRBJ1-1,NA,NA,TGCGCCAGCAGCTTGGTGTCTGGATCGGCCATGAACACTGAAGCTTTCTTT,CASSLVSGSAMNTEAFF